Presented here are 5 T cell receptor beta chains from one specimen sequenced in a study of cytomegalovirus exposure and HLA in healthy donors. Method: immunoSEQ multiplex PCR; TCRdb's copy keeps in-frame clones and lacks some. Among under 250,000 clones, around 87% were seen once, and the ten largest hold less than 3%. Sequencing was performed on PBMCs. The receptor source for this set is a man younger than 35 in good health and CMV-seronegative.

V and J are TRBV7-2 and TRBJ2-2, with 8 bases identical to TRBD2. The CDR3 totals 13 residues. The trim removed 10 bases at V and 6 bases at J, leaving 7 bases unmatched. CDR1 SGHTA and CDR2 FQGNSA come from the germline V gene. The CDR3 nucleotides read TGTGCCACCGGACTAGCAGGGTCCGGGGAGCTGTTTTTT. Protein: CATGLAGSGELFF.

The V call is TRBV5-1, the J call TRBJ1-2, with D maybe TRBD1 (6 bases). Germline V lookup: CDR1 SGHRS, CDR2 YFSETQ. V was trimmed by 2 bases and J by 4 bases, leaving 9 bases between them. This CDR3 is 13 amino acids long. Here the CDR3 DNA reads TGCGCCAGCAGCTTTACAGGGCTCTATGGCTACACCTTC. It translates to CASSFTGLYGYTF.

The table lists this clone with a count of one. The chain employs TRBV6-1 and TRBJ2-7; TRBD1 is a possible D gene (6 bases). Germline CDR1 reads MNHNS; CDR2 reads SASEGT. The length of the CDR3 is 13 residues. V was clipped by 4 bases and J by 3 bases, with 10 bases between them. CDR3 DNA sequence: TGTGCCAGCAGTGGGGGGCTTCACTACGAGCAGTACTTC. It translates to CASSGGLHYEQYF.

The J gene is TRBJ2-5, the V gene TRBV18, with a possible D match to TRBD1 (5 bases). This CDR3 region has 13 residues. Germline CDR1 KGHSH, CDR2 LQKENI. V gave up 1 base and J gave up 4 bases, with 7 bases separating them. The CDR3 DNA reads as TGTGCCAGCTCACCACTGGACACAGAGACCCAGTACTTC. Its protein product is CASSPLDTETQYF. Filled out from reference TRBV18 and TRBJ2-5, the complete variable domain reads NAGVMQNPRHLVRRRGQEARLRCSPMKGHSHVYWYRQLPEEGLKFMVYLQKENIIDESGMPKERFSAEFPKEGPSILRIQQVVRGDSAAYFCASSPLDTETQYFGPGTRLLVL.

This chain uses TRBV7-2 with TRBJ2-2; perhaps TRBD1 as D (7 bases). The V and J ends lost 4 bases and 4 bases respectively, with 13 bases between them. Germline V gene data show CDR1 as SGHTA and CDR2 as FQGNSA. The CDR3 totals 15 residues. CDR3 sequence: CASSYLQGGTGELFF. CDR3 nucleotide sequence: TGTGCCAGCAGCTACCTCCAGGGGGGCACCGGGGAGCTGTTTTTT.